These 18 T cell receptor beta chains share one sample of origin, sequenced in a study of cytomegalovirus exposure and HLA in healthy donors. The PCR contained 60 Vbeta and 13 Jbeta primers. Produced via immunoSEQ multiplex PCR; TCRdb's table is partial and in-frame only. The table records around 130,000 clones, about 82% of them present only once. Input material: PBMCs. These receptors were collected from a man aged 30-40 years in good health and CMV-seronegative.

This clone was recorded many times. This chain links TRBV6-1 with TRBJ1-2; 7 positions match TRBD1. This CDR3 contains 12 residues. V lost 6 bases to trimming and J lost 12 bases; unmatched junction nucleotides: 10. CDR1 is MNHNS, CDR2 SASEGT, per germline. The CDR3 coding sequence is TGTGCCAGCAGGGTATCCGGGACAGTAGACACCTTC. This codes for CASRVSGTVDTF.

This CDR3 is CASSQTGYEQYF. In DNA form, the CDR3 reads TGTGCCAGTAGTCAGACAGGGTACGAGCAGTACTTC. The chain joins TRBV19 to TRBJ2-7, with 7 bases identical to TRBD1. The V segment lost 5 bases and the J segment 4 bases; nucleotides outside the gene matches: 2. This CDR3 has 12 amino acids. Germline assignment: CDR1 LNHDA and CDR2 SQIVND (reference sequence).

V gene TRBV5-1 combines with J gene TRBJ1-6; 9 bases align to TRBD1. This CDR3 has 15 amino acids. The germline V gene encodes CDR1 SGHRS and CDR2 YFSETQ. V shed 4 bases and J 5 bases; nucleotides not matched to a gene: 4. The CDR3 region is CASSKRTGDNSPLHF. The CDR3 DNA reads TGCGCCAGCAGCAAAAGGACAGGGGATAATTCACCCCTCCACTTT.

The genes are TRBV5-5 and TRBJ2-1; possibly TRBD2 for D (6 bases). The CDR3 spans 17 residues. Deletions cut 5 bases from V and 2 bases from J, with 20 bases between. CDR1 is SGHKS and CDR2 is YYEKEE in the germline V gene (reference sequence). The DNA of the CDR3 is TGTGCCAGCAGGCTGGCCCCCACTAGCCCGGCCTACAATGAGCAGTTCTTC. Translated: CASRLAPTSPAYNEQFF.

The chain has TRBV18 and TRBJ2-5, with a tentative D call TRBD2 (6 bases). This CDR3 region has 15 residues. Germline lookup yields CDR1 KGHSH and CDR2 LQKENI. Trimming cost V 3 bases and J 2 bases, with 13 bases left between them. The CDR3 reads CASSPAGGRQETQYF. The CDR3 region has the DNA TGTGCCAGCTCACCCGCCGGGGGTAGGCAAGAGACCCAGTACTTC.

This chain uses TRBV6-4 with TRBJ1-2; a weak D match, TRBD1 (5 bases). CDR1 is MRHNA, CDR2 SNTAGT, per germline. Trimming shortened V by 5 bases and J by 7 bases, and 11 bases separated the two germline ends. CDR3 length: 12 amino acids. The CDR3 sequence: CASSMSGIGYTF. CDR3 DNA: TGTGCCAGCAGTATGTCAGGGATTGGCTACACCTTC.

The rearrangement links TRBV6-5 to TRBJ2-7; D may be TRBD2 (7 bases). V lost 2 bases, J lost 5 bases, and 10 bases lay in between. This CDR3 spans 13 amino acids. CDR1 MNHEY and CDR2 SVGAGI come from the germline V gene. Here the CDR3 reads CASSYGGGNEQYF. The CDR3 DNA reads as TGTGCCAGCAGTTACGGGGGGGGCAACGAGCAGTACTTC.

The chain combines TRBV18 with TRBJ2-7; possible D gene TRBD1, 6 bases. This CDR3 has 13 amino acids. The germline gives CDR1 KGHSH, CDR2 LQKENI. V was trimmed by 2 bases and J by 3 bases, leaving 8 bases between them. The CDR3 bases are TGTGCCAGCTCACCAAGACAGGACTACGAGCAGTACTTC. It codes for CASSPRQDYEQYF.

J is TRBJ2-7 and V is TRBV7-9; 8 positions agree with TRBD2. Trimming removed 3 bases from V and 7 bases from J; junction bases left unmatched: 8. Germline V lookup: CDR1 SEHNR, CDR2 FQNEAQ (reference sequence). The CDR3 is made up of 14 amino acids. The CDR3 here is CASSFGLRGGEQYF. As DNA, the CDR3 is TGTGCCAGCAGCTTTGGGCTGCGCGGGGGGGAGCAGTACTTC.

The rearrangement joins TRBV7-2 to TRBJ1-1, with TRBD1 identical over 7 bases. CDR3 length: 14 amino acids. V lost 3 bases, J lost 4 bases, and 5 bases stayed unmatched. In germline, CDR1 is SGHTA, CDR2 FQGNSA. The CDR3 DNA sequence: TGTGCCAGCAGCTTGACAGGGCGAAGCACTGAAGCTTTCTTT. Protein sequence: CASSLTGRSTEAFF. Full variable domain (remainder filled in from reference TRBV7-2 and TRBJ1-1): GAGVSQSPSNKVTEKGKDVELRCDPISGHTALYWYRQSLGQGLEFLIYFQGNSAPDKSGLPSDRFSAERTGGSVSTLTIQRTQQEDSAVYLCASSLTGRSTEAFFGQGTRLTVV.

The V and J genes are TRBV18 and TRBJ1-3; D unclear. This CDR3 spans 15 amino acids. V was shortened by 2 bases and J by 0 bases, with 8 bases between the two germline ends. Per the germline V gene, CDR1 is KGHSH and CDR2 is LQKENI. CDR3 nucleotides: TGTGCCAGCTCACCAGAGGGCGGCTCTGGAAACACCATATATTTT. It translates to CASSPEGGSGNTIYF.

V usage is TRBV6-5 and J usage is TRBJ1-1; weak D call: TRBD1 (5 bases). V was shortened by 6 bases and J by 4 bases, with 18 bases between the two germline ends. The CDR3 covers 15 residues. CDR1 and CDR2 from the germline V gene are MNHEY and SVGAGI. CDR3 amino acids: CASSFSATDVTEAFF. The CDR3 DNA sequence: TGTGCCAGCAGCTTCTCTGCGACAGACGTCACTGAAGCTTTCTTT.

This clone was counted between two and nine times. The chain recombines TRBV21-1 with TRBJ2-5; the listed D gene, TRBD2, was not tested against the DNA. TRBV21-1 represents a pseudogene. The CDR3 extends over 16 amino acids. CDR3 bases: TGTGCCAGCAGCAACACTCTGGCGGGGGGGCGAGAGACCCAGTACTTC. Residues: CASSNTLAGGRETQYF.

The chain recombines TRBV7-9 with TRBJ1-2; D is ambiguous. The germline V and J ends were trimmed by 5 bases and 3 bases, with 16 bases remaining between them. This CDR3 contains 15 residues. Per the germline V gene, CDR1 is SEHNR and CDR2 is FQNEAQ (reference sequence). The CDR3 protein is CASSETLQRDYGYTF. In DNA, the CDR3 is TGTGCCAGCAGCGAAACGCTTCAACGGGACTATGGCTACACCTTC.

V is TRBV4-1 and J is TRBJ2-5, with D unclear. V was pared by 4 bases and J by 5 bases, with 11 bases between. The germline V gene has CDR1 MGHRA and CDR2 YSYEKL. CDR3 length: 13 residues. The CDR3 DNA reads TGCGCCAGCAGCCGAGGTCCCACGGAGACCCAGTACTTC. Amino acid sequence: CASSRGPTETQYF.

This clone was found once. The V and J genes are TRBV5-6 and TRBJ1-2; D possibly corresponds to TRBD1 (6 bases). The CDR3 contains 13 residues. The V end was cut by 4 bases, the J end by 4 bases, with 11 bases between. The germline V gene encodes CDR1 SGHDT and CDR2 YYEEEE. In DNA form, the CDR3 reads TGTGCCAGCAGCCGACAGGCCTCCTATGGCTACACCTTC. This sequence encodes CASSRQASYGYTF.

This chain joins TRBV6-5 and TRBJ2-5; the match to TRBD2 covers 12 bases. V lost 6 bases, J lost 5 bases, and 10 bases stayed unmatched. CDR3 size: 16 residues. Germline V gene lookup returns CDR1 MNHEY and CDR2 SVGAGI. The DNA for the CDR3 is TGTGCCAGCAGATACCGACTAGCGGGGGTTCGGGAGACCCAGTACTTC. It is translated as CASRYRLAGVRETQYF.

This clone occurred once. The CDR3 DNA follows: TGTGCCAGCAGCCTGAGTACGGGGGAGCAGTACTTC. Amino acid sequence: CASSLSTGEQYF. The rearrangement joins TRBV7-9 to TRBJ2-7, with a weak D call TRBD2 (5 bases). There are 12 residues in the CDR3. Deletions cut 5 bases from V and 7 bases from J, with 12 bases between. The germline gives CDR1 SEHNR, CDR2 FQNEAQ (reference sequence).